This T cell receptor (beta chain) derives from a study of breast tumors, draining lymph nodes, adjacent tissues. V shed 7 bases and J shed 0 bases, with 13 bases lying between them. The germline V gene has CDR1 SGHRS and CDR2 YFSETQ. The CDR3 consists of 15 residues. This clonotype has ten or more counts. TCRdb recomputed calls from the multiplex PCR reads with MiXCR, one row per CDR3 protein. In the table there are under 150,000 distinct CDR3 sequences, 21% of which are singletons. The lymph nodes were axillary draining lymph nodes from breast cancer patients. The clonotype was recovered from a female donor with breast cancer. Some clones in this sample may be carry-over from other donors' samples. What was sequenced was axillary lymph node tissue. The chain is built from TRBV5-1 and TRBJ2-2; the D gene is possibly TRBD2 (7 bases). CDR3 DNA: TGCGCCAGCGGACAGAGCGGGACGAACACCGGGGAGCTGTTTTTT. Translated, it gives CASGQSGTNTGELFF.